This T cell receptor (beta chain) was recovered during a study of breast tumors, draining lymph nodes, adjacent tissues. Overall study findings and caveats: Tumor TCR diversity was below lymph nodes but above nontumor tissue. Data fit most tumor T cells coming from lymph node, expanding in tumor.

Via MiXCR, TCRdb re-called the multiplex PCR reads, giving one row per CDR3 protein. Counted here are roughly 130,000 distinct CDR3 sequences, around 20% occurring once; the ten biggest clones make up over 3%. This clonotype was found many times. Its antigen is as yet unknown. The V gene end was trimmed by 2 bases and the J gene end by 5 bases; junction bases not matched to a gene: 3. Looked up from germline, CDR1 is MNHEY and CDR2 is SVGEGT. CDR3 length: 14 amino acids. Breast cancer patients provided tissue from their axillary draining lymph nodes. This chain joins TRBV6-2 or TRBV6-3 and TRBJ2-1; TRBD2 matches 7 bases. The source is a female donor with breast cancer. Some clones in this sample may be carry-over from other donors' samples. The sequenced sample consisted of axillary lymph node tissue. The CDR3 DNA follows: TGTGCCAGCAGTTACGTAGCGGGCCACAATGAGCAGTTCTTC. This gives the protein CASSYVAGHNEQFF.